Below are 8 T cell receptor beta chains sequenced from a single sample in a study of T-cell reconstitution after alpha-beta-depleted transplantation in children. Unique molecular identifiers were built into the TCRbeta library. TCRdb called the PCR reads again in MiXCR, with one record for every CDR3 protein. The sample has about 540,000 distinct CDR3 sequences; 15% to 20% are singletons. The sample here was PBMCs from the stem cell graft donor, taken from the stem cell graft. These receptors all come from a human donor who donated a stem cell graft to a child with acute lymphoblastic leukemia.

This clonotype was detected only a few times. This chain joins TRBV9 and TRBJ2-1; 10 positions agree with TRBD2. V shed 0 bases and J 2 bases; nucleotides not matched to a gene: 11. The germline CDR1 and CDR2 sequences are SGDLS and YYNGEE. The CDR3 loop spans 19 amino acids. The CDR3 DNA reads as TGTGCCAGCAGCGTAGGGTGGGGGGAGACTAGCGGGCCCTACAATGAGCAGTTCTTC. Protein sequence: CASSVGWGETSGPYNEQFF.

This chain joins TRBV15 and TRBJ2-7; 7 bases match TRBD1. J gave up 5 bases and V 0 bases, and 4 bases lay outside the gene matches. The CDR3 length is 14 residues. Germline-derived CDR1 and CDR2 are LNHNV and YYDKDF (reference sequence). In DNA form, the CDR3 reads TGTGCCACCAGCAGAGAAGACAGGGCGGACGAGCAGTACTTC. Its translation is CATSREDRADEQYF. Drawing the rest from reference TRBV15 and TRBJ2-7, the complete variable domain is DAMVIQNPRYQVTQFGKPVTLSCSQTLNHNVMYWYQQKSSQAPKLLFHYYDKDFNNEADTPDNFQSRRPNTSFCFLDIRSPGLGDTAMYLCATSREDRADEQYFGPGTRLTVT.

This clonotype was seen more than once but under ten times. This sequence joins TRBV12-3 or TRBV12-4 and TRBJ1-6; TRBD1 might be the D (6 bases). The V gene lost 3 bases and the J gene lost 2 bases, with 8 bases spanning the gap. The CDR3 is 15 amino acids. This CDR3 reads CASSLGATYNSPLHF. Here the CDR3 DNA reads TGTGCCAGCAGTTTGGGGGCAACCTATAATTCACCCCTCCACTTT.

The chain combines TRBV20-1 with TRBJ2-3; the match to TRBD2 covers 8 bases. The CDR3 runs to 15 residues. Germline-derived CDR1 and CDR2 are DFQATT and SNEGSKA (reference sequence). V trimming: 6 bases; J trimming: 6 bases; junction bases outside the gene matches: 14. CDR3 bases: TGCAGTGCGGCCCGCGGGAGCGGGAGAACGGATACGCAGTATTTT. This gives the protein CSAARGSGRTDTQYF.

The table lists this clonotype with a few counts. The chain is built from TRBV5-1 and TRBJ2-5; D possibly corresponds to TRBD2 (5 bases). Trimming cost V 3 bases and J 4 bases, with 16 bases left between them. CDR3 size: 15 residues. The germline CDR1 and CDR2 sequences are SGHRS and YFSETQ. Here the CDR3 reads CASSSRTGLAETQYF. Written as DNA, the CDR3 is TGCGCCAGCAGCTCCCGGACGGGATTAGCAGAGACCCAGTACTTC.

This chain links TRBV2 with TRBJ2-1, with 9 bases identical to TRBD2. Trimming cost V 7 bases and J 8 bases; bases outside gene matches: 18. This CDR3 spans 17 amino acids. Per germline, CDR1 SNHLY and CDR2 FYNNEI. CDR3: CASKGDYSGSGGDEQFF. CDR3 DNA: TGTGCCAGCAAGGGGGACTATAGCGGGAGTGGGGGGGATGAGCAGTTCTTC.

V and J are TRBV20-1 and TRBJ1-2; TRBD1 matches at 12 bases. V lost 5 bases, J lost 5 bases, and 6 bases stayed unmatched. The CDR3 covers 14 residues. Germline V gene lookup returns CDR1 DFQATT and CDR2 SNEGSKA (reference sequence). The CDR3 DNA is TGCAGTGCTCCCGGGACAGGGGGCCCTTATGGCTACACCTTC. Protein product: CSAPGTGGPYGYTF.

The gene calls are TRBV5-1 and TRBJ2-1; D is perhaps TRBD1 (6 bases). Germline lookup yields CDR1 SGHRS and CDR2 YFSETQ. The V end was cut by 4 bases, the J end by 12 bases, with 14 bases between. This CDR3 has 12 residues. CDR3 sequence reads: CASSAGQTTQFF. The CDR3 DNA reads as TGCGCCAGCAGCGCCGGACAGACTACGCAGTTCTTC.